The rows below give T cell receptor beta chains drawn from one sample of a study of shared clonotypes between healthy human individuals. Profiling relied on immunoSEQ multiplex PCR, and the TCRdb table lists in-frame clones only, not all of them. Here the sample spans hundreds of thousands of clones, around 76% being singletons. The sample consisted of PBMCs. The receptors come from a woman aged 35 to 49 in good health. Some clones in this sample may be carry-over from other donors' samples. The CDR3 runs from the conserved cysteine through the conserved F or W. D genes are given only for firm matches. Size values are once, few and many counts, or a class for expanded clones, and some rows have none.

D	length	V	size	J	DNA	CDR3
TRBD2	17	TRBV16	-	TRBJ2-7	TGTGCCAGCAGCCAATCGATTGTGCGGGAGGGCCGCTACGAGCAGTACTTC	CASSQSIVREGRYEQYF
TRBD2	16	TRBV2	-	TRBJ2-5	TGTGCCAGCAGGAGCTGGACTAGCGTTTCCCAAGAGGCCCAGTACTTC	CASRSWTSVSQEAQYF
TRBD1	15	TRBV19	-	TRBJ2-5	TGTGCCAGTAGTATAGCGTCAGGGGGCGCGTCGGCCCAGTACTTC	CASSIASGGASAQYF
TRBD1	16	TRBV28	once	TRBJ1-3	TGTGCCAGCAGTCCCCGGACAGGGTCAGCTGGAAACACCATATATTTT	CASSPRTGSAGNTIYF
-	15	TRBV5-1	-	TRBJ2-3	TGCGCCAGCAGCTTGGCCGCCGCGGGTACAAATACGCAGTATTTT	CASSLAAAGTNTQYF
TRBD2	17	TRBV7-6	-	TRBJ2-3	TGTGCCAGCAGCTTAACTATTAGCGGGAGAAGGACAGATACGCAGTATTTT	CASSLTISGRRTDTQYF
-	13	TRBV9	-	TRBJ2-1	TGTGCCAGCAGCGTAGCTGCAGGTAGTGAGCAGTTCTTC	CASSVAAGSEQFF
TRBD1	14	TRBV5-1	-	TRBJ1-3	TGCGCCAGCAGCTTGACAGGGGTCGGAAACACCATATATTTT	CASSLTGVGNTIYF
-	16	TRBV15	-	TRBJ1-5	TGTGCCACCAGCAGAGAGGCGGGTTATAGCAATCAGCCCCAGCATTTT	CATSREAGYSNQPQHF
-	14	TRBV18	-	TRBJ1-2	TGTGCCAGCTCACCAACGGGGGCGAGCTATGGCTACACCTTC	CASSPTGASYGYTF
TRBD2	16	TRBV27	-	TRBJ2-2	TGTGCCAGCAGTACCGGGACTAGCTCGAACACCGGGGAGCTGTTTTTT	CASSTGTSSNTGELFF
TRBD1	13	TRBV29-1	few	TRBJ1-1	TGCAGCGTTTCCCAGGGGGACCTCACTGAAGCTTTCTTT	CSVSQGDLTEAFF
-	18	TRBV30	-	TRBJ2-3	TGTGCCTCGATTAAGGGGGAATCAGCGGTCCTAGGCACAGATACGCAGTATTTT	CASIKGESAVLGTDTQYF
TRBD2	17	TRBV5-1	-	TRBJ2-2	TGCGCCAGCAGCTTGGATAGTAGCGGGAGCTATTCCGGGGAGCTGTTTTTT	CASSLDSSGSYSGELFF
TRBD2	16	TRBV11-3	-	TRBJ2-7	TGTGCCAGCAGCCTCACCGGGACTAGCGGGACCTACGAGCAGTACTTC	CASSLTGTSGTYEQYF
-	15	TRBV6-1	once	TRBJ1-5	TGTGCCAGCAGTGAAGCGCGGGGAAGCAATCAGCCCCAGCATTTT	CASSEARGSNQPQHF
TRBD1	16	TRBV5-4	-	TRBJ2-1	TGTGCCAGCAGACCTACAGGGGGCAGGTCTTACAATGAGCAGTTCTTC	CASRPTGGRSYNEQFF
-	14	TRBV30	-	TRBJ1-1	TGTGCCTGGAAGGCTGGACATCGGAACACTGAAGCTTTCTTT	CAWKAGHRNTEAFF
-	13	TRBV19	-	TRBJ2-7	TGTGCCACCACTACCGGCCAGGGCGGCGAGCAGTACTTC	CATTTGQGGEQYF
-	12	TRBV9	-	TRBJ2-5	TGTGCCAGCAGCAGGGTGGGGGAGACCCAGTACTTC	CASSRVGETQYF
-	15	TRBV28	-	TRBJ1-5	TGTGCCAGCCACGGGGCCCTTCGTATCCATCAGCCCCAGCATTTT	CASHGALRIHQPQHF
TRBD1	15	TRBV5-4	few	TRBJ2-4	TGTGCCAGCAGTCAAACAGGGGGCGGGAAAAACATTCAGTACTTC	CASSQTGGGKNIQYF
TRBD1	15	TRBV28	-	TRBJ2-1	TGTGCCAGCAGTTTCTGGGACAGAAAAGACAATGAGCAGTTCTTC	CASSFWDRKDNEQFF
-	14	TRBV30	once	TRBJ1-2	TGTGCCTGGAAACCGTCGCTCAGGCACTATGGCTACACCTTC	CAWKPSLRHYGYTF
TRBD2	17	TRBV5-1	-	TRBJ2-7	TGCGCCAGCAGCCACGGGACTAGCGGGATCGTGGCCTACGAGCAGTACTTC	CASSHGTSGIVAYEQYF
-	14	TRBV30	-	TRBJ1-1	TGTGCCTGGACCCTAATTCCAGGGAACACTGAAGCTTTCTTT	CAWTLIPGNTEAFF
-	15	TRBV27	many	TRBJ1-1	TGTGCCAGCAGTCCTCGGGGCAGGCGCTACACTGAAGCTTTCTTT	CASSPRGRRYTEAFF
TRBD1	15	TRBV6-1	-	TRBJ1-5	TGTGCCAGCAGTGAAGTGTGGCAGGGGGGTCAGCCCCAGCATTTT	CASSEVWQGGQPQHF
TRBD2	15	TRBV5-1	-	TRBJ2-2	TGCGCCAGCGGACTTACTAGCGGTCACACCGGGGAGCTGTTTTTT	CASGLTSGHTGELFF
-	13	TRBV28	-	TRBJ2-5	TGTGCCAGCTCCGACTATGCCGGGGAGACCCAGTACTTC	CASSDYAGETQYF
-	13	TRBV30	-	TRBJ1-5	TGTGCCTGGAGTCGAGGGCGGGAACAGCCCCAGCATTTT	CAWSRGREQPQHF
-	14	TRBV10-3	-	TRBJ1-5	TGTGCCATCAGTAAGTCCGGGCCACAGGAGCCCCAGCATTTT	CAISKSGPQEPQHF
-	14	TRBV5-1	-	TRBJ2-3	TGCGCCAGCAGTTCCGGGACACTCACAGATACGCAGTATTTT	CASSSGTLTDTQYF
TRBD2	17	TRBV28	-	TRBJ2-2	TGTGCCAGCAGTTCCCCCAGGAGCGGGAGTGGCACCGGGGAGCTGTTTTTT	CASSSPRSGSGTGELFF
-	13	TRBV30	-	TRBJ1-5	TGTGCCTGGAGCCAAGCAAGGCAACAGCCCCAGCATTTT	CAWSQARQQPQHF
-	15	TRBV19	-	TRBJ2-1	TGTGCCAGTAGTCCTGGGGAGCGAGCCCGAGGGGAGCAGTTCTTC	CASSPGERARGEQFF
TRBD1	15	TRBV28	-	TRBJ2-7	TGTGCCAGCAGTCCGAGGACAGGGGGCCCCTACGAGCAGTACTTC	CASSPRTGGPYEQYF
-	15	TRBV2	few	TRBJ2-5	TGTGCCAGCATGCAGACAGGAAGTTTAAAAGAGACCCAGTACTTC	CASMQTGSLKETQYF
-	12	TRBV2	-	TRBJ2-5	TGTGCCAGCGTTTACAGGGCTGAGACCCAGTACTTC	CASVYRAETQYF
TRBD1	15	TRBV9	-	TRBJ1-1	TGTGCCAGCAGCGCTACGACAGGGCTGGGGACTGAAGCTTTCTTT	CASSATTGLGTEAFF
-	12	TRBV10-3	-	TRBJ2-3	TGTGCCATCAGTGAAGTAGCAGATACGCAGTATTTT	CAISEVADTQYF
-	16	TRBV6-6	-	TRBJ2-7	TGTGCCAGCAGTTACGACCGCGTAGCCTCCTCCTACGAGCAGTACTTC	CASSYDRVASSYEQYF
TRBD2	16	TRBV4-2	once	TRBJ2-7	TGTGCCAGCAGCCAAGAGGGACTAGCGATGACGGACGAGCAGTACTTC	CASSQEGLAMTDEQYF
TRBD2	15	TRBV2	once	TRBJ2-1	TGTGCCAGCAGCCCCCTAGCGGGCAACTACAATGAGCAGTTCTTC	CASSPLAGNYNEQFF
TRBD1	14	TRBV7-8	many	TRBJ2-7	TGTGCCAGCAGCTCCGAGACAGGGGGTAGCGAGCAGTACTTC	CASSSETGGSEQYF
TRBD2	14	TRBV10-3	few	TRBJ2-7	TGTGCCATCAGGTCGAGCGGGAACGACTACGAGCAGTACTTC	CAIRSSGNDYEQYF
TRBD2	18	TRBV28	-	TRBJ2-3	TGTGCCAGCAGTCTCGCCGGACTAGCGGGAGGACCCACGGATACGCAGTATTTT	CASSLAGLAGGPTDTQYF
-	14	TRBV6-4	-	TRBJ1-3	TGTGCCAGCAGTGAGAGTAGCTCTGGAAACACCATATATTTT	CASSESSSGNTIYF
TRBD2	15	TRBV7-2	-	TRBJ2-7	TGTGCCAGCAGCTTAAACGGGAGGGCCAGCCTCGAGCAGTACTTC	CASSLNGRASLEQYF
-	15	TRBV5-1	few	TRBJ2-7	TGCGCCAGCAGCCCTCAGCAGACCGGGGCCCACGAGCAGTACTTC	CASSPQQTGAHEQYF
TRBD1	14	TRBV11-2	-	TRBJ1-2	TGTGCCAGCAGCCCCTCAGGGGGCGTCTATGGCTACACCTTC	CASSPSGGVYGYTF
-	13	TRBV7-3	few	TRBJ2-5	TGTGCCAGCAGCTTAACCCGCCAAGAGACCCAGTACTTC	CASSLTRQETQYF
-	16	TRBV7-6	-	TRBJ1-4	TGTGCCAGCAGCTTAGATTTGAGAAGGCATTACGAAAAACTGTTTTTT	CASSLDLRRHYEKLFF
TRBD2	14	TRBV15	-	TRBJ2-5	TGTGCCACCGATAGACTAGCGGGAGGGGAGACCCAGTACTTC	CATDRLAGGETQYF
TRBD1	15	TRBV28	-	TRBJ2-2	TGTGCCAGCAGTGCGGGACAGGGGCGGACCGGGGAGCTGTTTTTT	CASSAGQGRTGELFF
-	14	TRBV5-1	-	TRBJ1-1	TGCGCCAGCAGCTTGGTAGGGTCGGACACTGAAGCTTTCTTT	CASSLVGSDTEAFF
TRBD1	12	TRBV2	-	TRBJ2-7	TGTGCCACCACCGGGACAGAGGATGAGCAGTACTTC	CATTGTEDEQYF
-	14	TRBV7-9	-	TRBJ2-1	TGTGCCAGCAGCTTAGTGGGCTCCCTCGTAGAGCAGTTCTTC	CASSLVGSLVEQFF
-	13	TRBV30	-	TRBJ1-1	TGTGCCTGGAGTGTGACCCTAGGAACTGAAGCTTTCTTT	CAWSVTLGTEAFF